These 21 T cell receptor beta chains share one sample of origin, sequenced in a study of blood T cell repertoires in COVID-19. Sequencing used immunoSEQ multiplex PCR; TCRdb keeps in-frame clones, though not all of them. The sample lists 25,000 to 35,000 clones; about 84% were seen once. Sequencing used peripheral blood. The receptor source for this set is an elderly woman with acute or convalescent COVID-19.

V is TRBV28 and J is TRBJ1-5, with a tentative D call TRBD1 (6 bases). The germline V gene encodes CDR1 MDHEN and CDR2 SYDVKM. CDR3 size: 16 residues. Trimming stripped 3 bases from V and 4 bases from J, with 16 bases between. CDR3 in DNA: TGTGCCAGCAGTTTTCAGGGTAGGGGGTGGAATCAGCCCCAGCATTTT. This translates into CASSFQGRGWNQPQHF.

The chain couples TRBV6-1 to TRBJ2-1; 8 positions match TRBD1. Trimming took 2 bases from V and 6 from J; bases not matched to a gene: 6. The CDR3 is made up of 15 amino acids. From germline, CDR1 is MNHNS and CDR2 SASEGT. The CDR3 region is CASSEQGARSNEQFF. The DNA of the CDR3 is TGTGCCAGCAGTGAACAGGGGGCGAGGTCCAATGAGCAGTTCTTC.

By share, this clone counts as hyperexpanded. The chain joins TRBV4-1 to TRBJ2-3, with TRBD1 matching over 9 bases. Germline loops: CDR1 MGHRA, CDR2 YSYEKL. CDR3 length equals 15 residues. With 9 bases clipped from V and 4 bases from J, the junction kept 11 bases outside the gene matches. DNA for the CDR3: TGCGCCAGTAAAGTAAGGACAGGGGACGCAGATACGCAGTATTTT. It translates to CASKVRTGDADTQYF.

V and J are TRBV29-1 and TRBJ1-1; D is possibly TRBD1 (5 bases). CDR3 length: 17 amino acids. Trimming left V 0 bases short and J 7 bases short, with 24 bases between. Germline V lookup: CDR1 SQVTM, CDR2 ANQGSEA. CDR3 protein: CSVEEGVRRNRPSEAFF. The DNA of the CDR3 is TGCAGCGTTGAAGAGGGTGTCCGAAGGAACAGGCCCAGTGAAGCTTTCTTT. Full variable domain (rest looked up from reference TRBV29-1 and TRBJ1-1): SAVISQKPSRDICQRGTSLTIQCQVDSQVTMMFWYRQQPGQSLTLIATANQGSEATYESGFVIDKFPISRPNLTFSTLTVSNMSPEDSSIYLCSVEEGVRRNRPSEAFFGQGTRLTVV.

This CDR3 is CATSDPDRVRNNEQFF. CDR3 DNA: TGTGCCACCAGTGATCCCGACAGGGTGAGGAACAATGAGCAGTTCTTC. The chain links TRBV24-1 to TRBJ2-1; TRBD1 matches at 7 bases. The CDR3 totals 16 residues. The J segment lost 5 bases and the V segment lost 3 bases, leaving 9 bases of the junction unmatched. CDR1 and CDR2 from the germline V gene are KGHDR and SFDVKD.

Many counts were recorded for this clone. The V gene is TRBV6-5, the J gene TRBJ1-5; D is undetermined. This CDR3 region has 13 residues. Germline assignment: CDR1 MNHEY and CDR2 SVGAGI. V lost 6 bases to trimming and J lost 4 bases, with 10 bases between them. In DNA, the CDR3 is TGTGCCAGCAGGAAGGGCGGGAATCAGCCCCAGCATTTT. It encodes CASRKGGNQPQHF.

The J gene is TRBJ2-3, the V gene TRBV9, with D perhaps matching TRBD2 (5 bases). Germline CDR1 and CDR2: SGDLS and YYNGEE. Trimming cost V 0 bases and J 2 bases, with 16 bases left between them. This CDR3 is 17 amino acids long. The CDR3: CASSVGGGTTFTDTQYF. CDR3 DNA sequence: TGTGCCAGCAGCGTAGGAGGAGGCACTACCTTCACAGATACGCAGTATTTT.

The CDR3 reads CASSILNIQYF. The CDR3 DNA follows: TGTGCCAGTAGTATCCTAAACATTCAGTACTTC. This rearrangement joins TRBV19 to TRBJ2-4; D ambiguous. The CDR3 covers 11 residues. Looked up from germline, CDR1 is LNHDA and CDR2 is SQIVND (reference sequence). Trimming left V 3 bases short and J 6 bases short, with 3 bases between. The full variable domain, with the rest looked up from reference TRBV19 and TRBJ2-4, is DGGITQSPKYLFRKEGQNVTLSCEQNLNHDAMYWYRQDPGQGLRLIYYSQIVNDFQKGDIAEGYSVSREKKESFPLTVTSAQKNPTAFYLCASSILNIQYFGAGTRLSVL.

The rearrangement links TRBV18 to TRBJ2-7; 7 bases line up with TRBD1. Germline V lookup: CDR1 KGHSH, CDR2 LQKENI. The CDR3 extends over 15 amino acids. V lost 3 bases and J lost 3; bases outside the gene matches: 8. The CDR3 spells CASSPGQDRVYEQYF. The CDR3 DNA reads as TGTGCCAGCTCACCCGGACAAGACAGGGTCTACGAGCAGTACTTC. The complete variable domain, with remaining parts taken from reference TRBV18 and TRBJ2-7, reads NAGVMQNPRHLVRRRGQEARLRCSPMKGHSHVYWYRQLPEEGLKFMVYLQKENIIDESGMPKERFSAEFPKEGPSILRIQQVVRGDSAAYFCASSPGQDRVYEQYFGPGTRLTVT.

This clone has only a few counts. The chain links TRBV7-2 to TRBJ2-7, with 12 bases matching TRBD2. Germline V CDR1 and CDR2: SGHTA, FQGNSA. The CDR3 is made up of 17 amino acids. V shed 3 bases, J shed 1 base, and the junction held 7 bases outside the gene matches. The CDR3 loop reads CASSLGLAGRTSYEQYF. CDR3 DNA: TGTGCCAGCAGCTTGGGACTAGCGGGTCGGACGTCCTACGAGCAGTACTTC.

The chain recombines TRBV28 with TRBJ1-3; no definite D call. The V gene lost 3 bases and the J gene lost 6 bases, with 6 bases spanning the gap. The CDR3 is 12 amino acids. The V gene's germline CDR1 is MDHEN and CDR2 SYDVKM. The CDR3 protein is CASSLGANTIYF. In DNA form, the CDR3 reads TGTGCCAGCAGTTTGGGCGCAAACACCATATATTTT.

CDR3 region: CATSASRGRETQYF. CDR3 coding DNA: TGTGCCACCAGTGCCTCTAGGGGGCGGGAGACCCAGTACTTC. V and J are TRBV24-1 and TRBJ2-5, with TRBD1 identical over 7 bases. The trim removed 5 bases at V and 5 bases at J, leaving 7 bases unmatched. From germline, CDR1 is KGHDR and CDR2 SFDVKD. This CDR3 comprises 14 residues.

This clone occurred a few times. This rearrangement joins TRBV20-1 to TRBJ2-5; perhaps TRBD2 as D (5 bases). The CDR3 runs 11 residues. The germline V gene has CDR1 DFQATT and CDR2 SNEGSKA (reference sequence). Trimming shortened V by 5 bases and J by 5 bases, and 9 bases separated the two germline ends. The CDR3 DNA sequence: TGCAGTGCTTGGACTGGGGAGACCCAGTACTTC. It encodes CSAWTGETQYF.

V usage is TRBV5-6 and J usage is TRBJ2-7; weak D call: TRBD1 (6 bases). Germline CDR1 reads SGHDT; CDR2 reads YYEEEE. CDR3 size: 16 residues. Trimming took 4 bases from V and 4 from J, leaving 21 bases between them. CDR3 coding DNA: TGTGCCAGCAGCCGAGCAGACAGGCCCCCAAAGTACGAGCAGTACTTC. Translating gives CASSRADRPPKYEQYF.

This sequence joins TRBV5-5 and TRBJ1-4, with D unresolved. The CDR3 covers 13 residues. The V end was cut by 2 bases, the J end by 5 bases, with 7 bases between. Germline values: CDR1 SGHKS, CDR2 YYEKEE (reference sequence). CDR3 coding DNA: TGTGCCAGCAGCTTCGCACACAATGAAAAACTGTTTTTT. Amino acids: CASSFAHNEKLFF.

The rearrangement links TRBV12-3 or TRBV12-4 to TRBJ2-5; no definite D call. V gave up 4 bases and J gave up 2 bases, with 8 bases separating them. The CDR3 runs 13 residues. Written as DNA, the CDR3 is TGTGCCAGCAGTTCTAGTCAGCAAGAGACCCAGTACTTC. It codes for CASSSSQQETQYF.

V and J are TRBV25-1 and TRBJ1-2; TRBD1 matches at 10 bases. V gave up 5 bases and J gave up 2 bases; unmatched junction bases: 5. The CDR3 sequence is 15 residues long. In germline, CDR1 is MGHDK, CDR2 SYGVNS. The CDR3 region has the DNA TGTGCCAGCAGTCGCGGGACAGGGGCCAACTATGGCTACACCTTC. Protein: CASSRGTGANYGYTF.

The rearrangement joins TRBV28 to TRBJ1-5; 9 bases fit TRBD1. CDR1 is MDHEN and CDR2 is SYDVKM in the germline V gene. The CDR3 runs 16 residues. Germline trimming cut 7 bases from V and 5 bases from J; bases unmatched to any gene: 12. As DNA, the CDR3 is TGTGCCAGCACCTCTAGGGAACAGGGGGCTTATCAGCCCCAGCATTTT. It translates to CASTSREQGAYQPQHF.

The V and J genes are TRBV4-1 and TRBJ2-7; a possible D gene is TRBD2 (6 bases). Looked up from germline, CDR1 is MGHRA and CDR2 is YSYEKL. This CDR3 has 16 amino acids. V lost 3 bases, J lost 3 bases, and 18 bases lay in between. The CDR3 DNA sequence: TGCGCCAGCAGCCACCAAACCGGGACTCAAGGCTACGAGCAGTACTTC. Its protein is CASSHQTGTQGYEQYF.

This clone was found once. The gene calls are TRBV2 and TRBJ1-2, with 9 bases identical to TRBD1. This CDR3 region has 13 residues. Germline assignment: CDR1 SNHLY and CDR2 FYNNEI. Trimming cost V 4 bases and J 7 bases; bases outside gene matches: 4. CDR3 nucleotides: TGTGCCAGCAGTGTACAGGGGGCAGGTGGCTACACCTTC. Translating it yields CASSVQGAGGYTF.

The chain uses TRBV11-2 and TRBJ2-1, with 11 positions matching TRBD2. The CDR3 contains 19 residues. Per the germline V gene, CDR1 is SGHAT and CDR2 is FQNNGV. J gave up 4 bases and V 5 bases, and 16 bases lay outside the gene matches. The CDR3 DNA follows: TGTGCCAGCAGCCCCGCTAGCGGGAGGCTCATTACTATATACAATGAGCAGTTCTTC. Protein product: CASSPASGRLITIYNEQFF.